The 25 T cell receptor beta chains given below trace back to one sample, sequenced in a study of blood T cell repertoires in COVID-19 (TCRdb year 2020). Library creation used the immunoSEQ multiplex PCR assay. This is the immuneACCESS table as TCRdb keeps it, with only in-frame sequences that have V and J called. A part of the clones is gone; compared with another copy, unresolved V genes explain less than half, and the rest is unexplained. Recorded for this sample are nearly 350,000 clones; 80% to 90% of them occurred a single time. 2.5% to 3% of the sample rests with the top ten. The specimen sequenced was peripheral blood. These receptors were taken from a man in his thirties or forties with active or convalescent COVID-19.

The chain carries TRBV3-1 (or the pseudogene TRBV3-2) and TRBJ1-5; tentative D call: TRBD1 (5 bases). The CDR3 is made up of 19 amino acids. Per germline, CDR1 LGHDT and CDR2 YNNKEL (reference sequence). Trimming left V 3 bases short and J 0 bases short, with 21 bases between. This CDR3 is CASSQSGGPGRSSNQPQHF. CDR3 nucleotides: TGTGCCAGCAGCCAGTCGGGGGGACCCGGGCGTAGTAGCAATCAGCCCCAGCATTTT.

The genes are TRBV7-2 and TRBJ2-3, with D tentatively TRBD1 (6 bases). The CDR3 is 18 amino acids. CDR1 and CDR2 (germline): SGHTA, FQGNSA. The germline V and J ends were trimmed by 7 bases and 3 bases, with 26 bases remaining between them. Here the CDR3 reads CASTLTRDINHLTDTQYF. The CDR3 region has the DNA TGTGCCAGCACCCTTACCCGGGACATCAACCACTTAACAGATACGCAGTATTTT.

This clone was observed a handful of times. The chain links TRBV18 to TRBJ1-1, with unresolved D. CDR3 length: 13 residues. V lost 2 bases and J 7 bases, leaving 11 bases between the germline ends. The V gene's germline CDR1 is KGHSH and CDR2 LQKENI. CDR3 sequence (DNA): TGTGCCAGCTCACCAGGGCAAGGCTTTGAAGCTTTCTTT. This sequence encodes CASSPGQGFEAFF.

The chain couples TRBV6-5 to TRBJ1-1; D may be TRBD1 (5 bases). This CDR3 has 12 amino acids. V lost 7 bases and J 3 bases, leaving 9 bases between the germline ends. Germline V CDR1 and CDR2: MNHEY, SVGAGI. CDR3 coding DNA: TGTGCCAGCACCCGCAGGGACACTGAAGCTTTCTTT. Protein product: CASTRRDTEAFF.

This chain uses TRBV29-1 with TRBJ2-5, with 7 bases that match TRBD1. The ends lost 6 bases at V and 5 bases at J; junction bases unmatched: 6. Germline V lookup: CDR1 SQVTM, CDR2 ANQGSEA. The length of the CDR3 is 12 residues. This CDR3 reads CSVGQPGETQYF. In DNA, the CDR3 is TGCAGCGTGGGACAGCCGGGGGAGACCCAGTACTTC.

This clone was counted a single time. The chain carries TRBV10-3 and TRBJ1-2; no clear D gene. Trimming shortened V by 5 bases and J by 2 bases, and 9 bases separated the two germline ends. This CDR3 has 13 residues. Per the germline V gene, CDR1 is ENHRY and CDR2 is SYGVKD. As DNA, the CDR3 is TGTGCCATCAGTTACGACGGGAACTATGGCTACACCTTC. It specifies CAISYDGNYGYTF.

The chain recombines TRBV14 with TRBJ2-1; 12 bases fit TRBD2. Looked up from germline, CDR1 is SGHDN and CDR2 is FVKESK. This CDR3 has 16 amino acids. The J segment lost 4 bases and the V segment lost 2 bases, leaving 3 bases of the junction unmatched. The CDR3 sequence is CASSQSSGRDYNEQFF. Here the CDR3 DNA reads TGTGCCAGCAGCCAATCTAGCGGGAGGGATTACAATGAGCAGTTCTTC.

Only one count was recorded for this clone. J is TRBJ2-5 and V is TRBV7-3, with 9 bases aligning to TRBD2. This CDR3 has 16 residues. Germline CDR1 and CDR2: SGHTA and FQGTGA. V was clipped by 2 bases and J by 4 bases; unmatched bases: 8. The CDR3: CASSLVPGLAVETQYF. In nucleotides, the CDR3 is TGTGCCAGCAGCTTAGTACCGGGACTAGCTGTAGAGACCCAGTACTTC.

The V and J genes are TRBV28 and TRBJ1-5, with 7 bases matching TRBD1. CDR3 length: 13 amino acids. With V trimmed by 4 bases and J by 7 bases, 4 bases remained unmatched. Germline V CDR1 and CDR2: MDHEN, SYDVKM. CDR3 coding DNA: TGTGCCAGCAGTTCGACAGGGAAGCAGCCCCAGCATTTT. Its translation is CASSSTGKQPQHF.

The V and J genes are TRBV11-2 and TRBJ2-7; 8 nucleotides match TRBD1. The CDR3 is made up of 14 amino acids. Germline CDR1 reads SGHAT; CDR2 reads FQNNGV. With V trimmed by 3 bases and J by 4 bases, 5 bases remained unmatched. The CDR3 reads CASSLEQGAYEQYF. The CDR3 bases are TGTGCCAGCAGCTTGGAGCAGGGGGCTTACGAGCAGTACTTC.

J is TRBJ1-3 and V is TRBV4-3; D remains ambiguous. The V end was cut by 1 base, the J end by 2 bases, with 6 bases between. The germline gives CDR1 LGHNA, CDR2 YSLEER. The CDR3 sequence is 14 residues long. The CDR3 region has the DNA TGCGCCAGCAGCCAAGGCGGAACTGGAAACACCATATATTTT. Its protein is CASSQGGTGNTIYF.

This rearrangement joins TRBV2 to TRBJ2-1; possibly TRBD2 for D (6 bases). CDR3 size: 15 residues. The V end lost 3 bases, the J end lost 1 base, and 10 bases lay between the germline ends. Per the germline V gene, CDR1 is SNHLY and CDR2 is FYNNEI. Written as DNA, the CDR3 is TGTGCCAGCAGTGAGGCCGGGACTTCCTACAATGAGCAGTTCTTC. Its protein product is CASSEAGTSYNEQFF.

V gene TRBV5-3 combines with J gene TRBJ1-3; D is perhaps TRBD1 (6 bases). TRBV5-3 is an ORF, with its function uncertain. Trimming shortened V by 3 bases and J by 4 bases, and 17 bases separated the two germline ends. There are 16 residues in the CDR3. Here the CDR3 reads CARSYPTQGRGNTIYF. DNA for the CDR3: TGTGCCAGAAGCTATCCAACCCAGGGGAGAGGAAACACCATATATTTT.

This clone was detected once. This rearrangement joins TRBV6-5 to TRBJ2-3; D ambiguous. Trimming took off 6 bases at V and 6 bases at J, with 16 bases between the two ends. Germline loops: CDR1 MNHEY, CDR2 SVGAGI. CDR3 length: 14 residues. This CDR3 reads CASRAGLGRDTQYF. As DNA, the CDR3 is TGTGCCAGCAGGGCCGGATTGGGCAGGGATACGCAGTATTTT.

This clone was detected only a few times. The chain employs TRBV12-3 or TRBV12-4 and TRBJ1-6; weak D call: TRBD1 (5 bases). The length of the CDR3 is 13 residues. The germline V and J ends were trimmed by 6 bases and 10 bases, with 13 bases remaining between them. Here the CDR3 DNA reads TGTGCCAGCAGCGATTCGACAGTCTCACCCCTCCACTTT. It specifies CASSDSTVSPLHF.

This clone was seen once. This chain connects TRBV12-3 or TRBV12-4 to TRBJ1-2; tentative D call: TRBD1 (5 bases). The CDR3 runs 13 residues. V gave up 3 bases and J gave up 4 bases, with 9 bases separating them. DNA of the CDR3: TGTGCCAGCAGTTTGGGGGGAGCCTATGGCTACACCTTC. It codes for CASSLGGAYGYTF.

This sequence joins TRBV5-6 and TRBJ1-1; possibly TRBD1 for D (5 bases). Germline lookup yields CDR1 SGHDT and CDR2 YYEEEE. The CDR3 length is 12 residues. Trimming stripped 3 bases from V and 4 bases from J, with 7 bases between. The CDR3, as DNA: TGTGCCAGCAGCTACGGGGGCACTGAAGCTTTCTTT. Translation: CASSYGGTEAFF.

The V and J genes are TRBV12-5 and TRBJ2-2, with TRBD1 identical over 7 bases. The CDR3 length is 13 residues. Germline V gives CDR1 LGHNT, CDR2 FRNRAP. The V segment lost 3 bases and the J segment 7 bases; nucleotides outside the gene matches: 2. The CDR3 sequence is CASGLHRGGELFF. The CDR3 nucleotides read TGTGCTAGTGGTTTACACAGGGGCGGGGAGCTGTTTTTT.

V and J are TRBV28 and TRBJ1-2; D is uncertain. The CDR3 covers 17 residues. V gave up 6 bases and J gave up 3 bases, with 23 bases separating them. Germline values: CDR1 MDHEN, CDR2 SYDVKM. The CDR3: CASSSPDSLGLDYGYTF. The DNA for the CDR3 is TGTGCCAGCAGCTCGCCCGATAGCCTGGGTCTCGACTATGGCTACACCTTC.

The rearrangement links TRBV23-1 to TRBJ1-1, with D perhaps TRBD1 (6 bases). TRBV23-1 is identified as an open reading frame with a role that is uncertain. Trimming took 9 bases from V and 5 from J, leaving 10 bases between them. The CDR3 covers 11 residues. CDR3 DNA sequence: TGCGCCAGGGGGAGGGGGACTGAAGCTTTCTTT. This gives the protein CARGRGTEAFF.

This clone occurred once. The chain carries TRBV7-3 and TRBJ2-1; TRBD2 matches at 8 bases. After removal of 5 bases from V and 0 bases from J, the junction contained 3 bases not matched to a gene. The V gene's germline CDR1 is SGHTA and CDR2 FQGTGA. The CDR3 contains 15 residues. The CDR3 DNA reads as TGTGCCAGCAGCCAAGCGGGGGCCTCCTACAATGAGCAGTTCTTC. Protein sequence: CASSQAGASYNEQFF.

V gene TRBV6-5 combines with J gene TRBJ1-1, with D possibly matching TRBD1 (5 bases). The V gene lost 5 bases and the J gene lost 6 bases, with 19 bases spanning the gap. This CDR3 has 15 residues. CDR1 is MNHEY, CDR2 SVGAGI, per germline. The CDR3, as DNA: TGTGCCAGCAGTACGGCAGGGCGTAGAGACGCTGAAGCTTTCTTT. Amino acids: CASSTAGRRDAEAFF.

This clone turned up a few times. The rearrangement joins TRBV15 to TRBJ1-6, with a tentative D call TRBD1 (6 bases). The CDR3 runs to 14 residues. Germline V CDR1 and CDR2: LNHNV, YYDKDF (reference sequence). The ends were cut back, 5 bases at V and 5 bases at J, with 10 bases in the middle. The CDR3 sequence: CATSFRTDNSPLHF. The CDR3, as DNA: TGTGCCACCAGCTTTAGGACAGATAATTCACCCCTCCACTTT.

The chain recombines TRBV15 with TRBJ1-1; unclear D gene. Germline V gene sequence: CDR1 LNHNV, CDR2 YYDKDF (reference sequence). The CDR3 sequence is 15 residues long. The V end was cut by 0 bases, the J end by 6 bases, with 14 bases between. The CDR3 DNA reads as TGTGCCACCAGCAGAGATCTCAACTCTGTGGCTGAAGCTTTCTTT. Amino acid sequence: CATSRDLNSVAEAFF.

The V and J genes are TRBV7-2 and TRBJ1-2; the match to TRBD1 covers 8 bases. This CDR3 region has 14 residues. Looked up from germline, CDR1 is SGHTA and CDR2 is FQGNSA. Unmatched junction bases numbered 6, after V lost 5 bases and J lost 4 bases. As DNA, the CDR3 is TGTGCCAGCAGCGCAGGGGGCGTCGGCTATGGCTACACCTTC. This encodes CASSAGGVGYGYTF.